The next 7 T cell receptor beta chains were all read from a single sample in a study of neoadjuvant anti-PD-1 for oral cavity cancer. The protocol was immunoSEQ multiplex PCR, while the TCRdb copy is restricted to in-frame clones and leaves out a portion. In the table there are some 15,000 clones, 55% to 75% of which are singletons. The specimen comprised PBMCs, sampled before nivolumab (anti-PD-1) treatment. Receptors were obtained from a person aged 40-85 years with oral cavity squamous cell carcinoma.

This sequence joins TRBV7-9 and TRBJ2-2; 12 bases align to TRBD1. Germline V CDR1 and CDR2: SEHNR, FQNEAQ (reference sequence). This CDR3 region has 17 residues. J lost 6 bases, V lost 5 bases, and 10 bases had no gene match. CDR3 sequence: CASSDRLGTGGPGELFF. CDR3 DNA: TGTGCCAGCAGCGACCGGTTAGGGACAGGGGGCCCCGGGGAGCTGTTTTTT.

This chain uses TRBV6-5 with TRBJ2-5; a weak D match, TRBD1 (5 bases). Germline V CDR1 and CDR2: MNHEY, SVGAGI. The CDR3 extends over 16 amino acids. V was trimmed by 0 bases and J by 1 base, leaving 12 bases between them. The CDR3: CASSYSGVIVQETQYF. In DNA, the CDR3 is TGTGCCAGCAGTTACTCAGGGGTAATAGTCCAAGAGACCCAGTACTTC.

The chain employs TRBV4-1 and TRBJ1-3; unclear D gene. Between the trimmed V and J ends, which lost 2 bases and 3 bases, there was a span of 5 bases. The CDR3 sequence is 13 residues long. Germline-derived CDR1 and CDR2 are MGHRA and YSYEKL. CDR3 nucleotide sequence: TGCGCCAGCAGCCAAACCGTTGGAAACACCATATATTTT. Encoded protein: CASSQTVGNTIYF.

This clone showed up just once. The chain is built from TRBV15 and TRBJ2-1; 7 bases are a match to TRBD2. The germline V gene encodes CDR1 LNHNV and CDR2 YYDKDF (reference sequence). Trimming removed 8 bases from V and 2 bases from J; junction bases left unmatched: 9. The CDR3 spans 15 residues. Written as DNA, the CDR3 is TGTGCCACCGAGGAGAGCGGGAATCCCTACAATGAGCAGTTCTTC. It is translated as CATEESGNPYNEQFF.

The chain links TRBV6-4 to TRBJ1-6, with TRBD1 matching over 7 bases. There are 14 residues in the CDR3. Germline V gene sequence: CDR1 MRHNA, CDR2 SNTAGT. The ends lost 6 bases at V and 7 bases at J; junction bases unmatched: 6. CDR3 amino acids: CASRGDSPNSPLHF. CDR3 sequence (DNA): TGTGCCAGCAGGGGGGACAGCCCGAATTCACCCCTCCACTTT.

This chain joins TRBV2 and TRBJ1-3; tentatively, D is TRBD1 (5 bases). Germline lookup yields CDR1 SNHLY and CDR2 FYNNEI. CDR3 length: 14 residues. V gave up 4 bases and J gave up 0 bases, with 7 bases separating them. As DNA, the CDR3 is TGTGCCAGCAGTGCGACAGCCTCTGGAAACACCATATATTTT. Protein product: CASSATASGNTIYF.

The chain is built from TRBV6-5 and TRBJ1-5; TRBD1 is a possible D gene (5 bases). Trimming took off 6 bases at V and 6 bases at J, with 12 bases between the two ends. Germline V lookup: CDR1 MNHEY, CDR2 SVGAGI. This CDR3 is 13 amino acids long. CDR3 in DNA: TGTGCCAGCAGCGAGGGACGGGTTCAGCCCCAGCATTTT. It specifies CASSEGRVQPQHF.